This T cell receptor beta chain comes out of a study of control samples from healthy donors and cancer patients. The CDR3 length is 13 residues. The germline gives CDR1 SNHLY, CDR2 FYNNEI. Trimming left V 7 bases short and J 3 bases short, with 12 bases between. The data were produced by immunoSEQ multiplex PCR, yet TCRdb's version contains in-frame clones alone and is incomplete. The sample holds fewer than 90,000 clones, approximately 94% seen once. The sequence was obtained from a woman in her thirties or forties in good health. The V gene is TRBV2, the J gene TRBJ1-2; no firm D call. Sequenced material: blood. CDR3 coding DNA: TGTGCCAGCAAACCCCACGAGGACTATGGCTACACCTTC. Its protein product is CASKPHEDYGYTF.